A selection of T cell receptor beta chains follows, all from one sample in a study of blood T cell repertoires in COVID-19. The table came from immunoSEQ multiplex PCR; TCRdb's copy has only in-frame clones and leaves some out. The sample includes under 95,000 clones, 88% of them seen just once. Material for sequencing was peripheral blood. The receptors originated from a human donor in a cohort sampled during active COVID-19. Both conserved end residues are part of each CDR3. D genes are given only for firm matches. Clone size is given for some rows only: seen once, a few or many times, or a class if the clone is expanded.

v_gene: TRBV11-2; j_gene: TRBJ2-7; d_gene: TRBD2; abundance: once; CDR3aa: CASSSPTSGRYNEQYF; CDR3nt: TGTGCCAGCAGCTCACCGACTAGCGGGAGGTACAACGAGCAGTACTTC
v_gene: TRBV5-4; j_gene: TRBJ1-4; d_gene: -; abundance: -; CDR3aa: CASSLAGAKLFF; CDR3nt: TGTGCCAGCAGCTTGGCGGGAGCGAAACTGTTTTTT
v_gene: TRBV14; j_gene: TRBJ1-1; d_gene: -; abundance: -; CDR3aa: CASSHRSEWDTEAFF; CDR3nt: TGTGCCAGCAGCCACCGCAGCGAATGGGACACTGAAGCTTTCTTT
v_gene: TRBV5-1; j_gene: TRBJ2-3; d_gene: -; abundance: once; CDR3aa: CASSPGLSGDTQYF; CDR3nt: TGCGCCAGCAGCCCCGGACTTTCAGGAGATACGCAGTATTTT
v_gene: TRBV7-2; j_gene: TRBJ1-6; d_gene: TRBD1; abundance: -; CDR3aa: CASSTNPGQGAENSPLHF; CDR3nt: TGTGCCAGCAGCACAAATCCGGGACAGGGGGCGGAAAATTCACCCCTCCACTTT
v_gene: TRBV11-2; j_gene: TRBJ1-2; d_gene: -; abundance: -; CDR3aa: CASSPGEGGYTF; CDR3nt: TGTGCCAGCAGCCCAGGGGAGGGAGGCTACACCTTC
v_gene: TRBV11-2; j_gene: TRBJ1-2; d_gene: TRBD1; abundance: -; CDR3aa: CASSSGQGIRGYTF; CDR3nt: TGTGCCAGCAGCTCGGGACAGGGGATTCGGGGCTACACCTTC
v_gene: TRBV19; j_gene: TRBJ1-5; d_gene: -; abundance: -; CDR3aa: CASSIGEVSNQPQHF; CDR3nt: TGTGCCAGTAGTATAGGGGAGGTTAGCAATCAGCCCCAGCATTTT
v_gene: TRBV5-1; j_gene: TRBJ2-4; d_gene: TRBD2; abundance: -; CDR3aa: CASSAAGGRDIQYF; CDR3nt: TGCGCCAGCAGCGCCGCGGGGGGGCGTGACATTCAGTACTTC
v_gene: TRBV5-1; j_gene: TRBJ2-6; d_gene: -; abundance: -; CDR3aa: CASSLVAGAGANVLTF; CDR3nt: TGCGCCAGCAGCTTGGTTGCTGGGGCCGGGGCCAACGTCCTGACTTTC
v_gene: TRBV30; j_gene: TRBJ2-2; d_gene: -; abundance: few; CDR3aa: CAWSSGNTGELFF; CDR3nt: TGTGCCTGGAGTTCAGGGAACACCGGGGAGCTGTTTTTT
v_gene: TRBV20-1; j_gene: TRBJ1-6; d_gene: TRBD1; abundance: -; CDR3aa: CSASWDRDYNSPLHF; CDR3nt: TGCAGTGCTAGTTGGGACAGGGACTATAATTCACCCCTCCACTTT
v_gene: TRBV15; j_gene: TRBJ2-3; d_gene: -; abundance: -; CDR3aa: CATSRDPGSDTQYF; CDR3nt: TGTGCCACCAGCAGAGACCCAGGCTCAGATACGCAGTATTTT
v_gene: TRBV15; j_gene: TRBJ2-3; d_gene: -; abundance: -; CDR3aa: CATSRDLQGPDTQYF; CDR3nt: TGTGCCACCAGCAGAGATCTCCAGGGTCCAGATACGCAGTATTTT
v_gene: TRBV7-9; j_gene: TRBJ2-3; d_gene: -; abundance: -; CDR3aa: CASSSGGGADTQYF; CDR3nt: TGTGCCAGCAGCTCGGGCGGAGGGGCAGATACGCAGTATTTT
v_gene: TRBV2; j_gene: TRBJ1-1; d_gene: -; abundance: few; CDR3aa: CASSEALLGPRDTEAFF; CDR3nt: TGTGCCAGCAGTGAAGCGCTTCTGGGGCCCCGGGACACTGAAGCTTTCTTT
v_gene: TRBV6-2/TRBV6-3; j_gene: TRBJ2-3; d_gene: -; abundance: -; CDR3aa: CASSYSPGTSSTDTQYF; CDR3nt: TGTGCCAGCAGTTACTCCCCCGGGACTTCTAGCACAGATACGCAGTATTTT